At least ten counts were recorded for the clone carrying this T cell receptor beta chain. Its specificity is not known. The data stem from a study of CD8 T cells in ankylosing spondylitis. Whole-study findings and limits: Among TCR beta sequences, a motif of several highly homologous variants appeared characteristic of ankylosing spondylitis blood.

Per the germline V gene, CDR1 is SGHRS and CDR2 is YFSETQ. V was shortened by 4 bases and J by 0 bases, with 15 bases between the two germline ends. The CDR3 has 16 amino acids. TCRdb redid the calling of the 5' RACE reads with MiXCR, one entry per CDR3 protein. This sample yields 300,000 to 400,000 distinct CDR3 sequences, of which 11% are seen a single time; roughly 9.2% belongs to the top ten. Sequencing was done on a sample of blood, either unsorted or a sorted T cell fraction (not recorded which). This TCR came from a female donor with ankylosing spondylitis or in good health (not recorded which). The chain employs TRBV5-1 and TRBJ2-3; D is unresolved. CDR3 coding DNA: TGCGCCAGCAGCCTTTCGGGTCCCGCTAGCACAGATACGCAGTATTTT. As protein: CASSLSGPASTDTQYF. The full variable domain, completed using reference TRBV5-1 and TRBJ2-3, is KAGVTQTPRYLIKTRGQQVTLSCSPISGHRSVSWYQQTPGQGLQFLFEYFSETQRNKGNFPGRFSGRQFSNSRSEMNVSTLELGDSALYLCASSLSGPASTDTQYFGPGTRLTVL.